This T cell receptor beta chain is from a study of blood T cell repertoires in COVID-19. Study overall: Samples taken during acute and convalescent COVID-19 were collected in the United States, Italy and Spain. T cells, B-cell-depleted T cells, or PBMCs provided the cDNA or gDNA that served as material.

The V segment lost 4 bases and the J segment 3 bases; nucleotides outside the gene matches: 13. The CDR3 consists of 17 residues. Germline CDR1 SGHAT, CDR2 FQNNGV. In the original analysis: Nucleated cell counts were estimated from reference gene primer amplification. TCRdb's copy holds only in-frame clones and misses some; the assay was immunoSEQ multiplex PCR. Clonal size and the V and J genes are those of that table, whereas D and trimming came from the DNA. The repertoire includes roughly 16,000 clones, approximately 93% of them detected once, and roughly 5.8% sits in the top ten. The table lists this clone with a count of one.

This TCR derives from a human donor in a cohort sampled during active COVID-19. The V gene is TRBV11-2, the J gene TRBJ2-7, with 9 bases fitting TRBD2. Sequencing used peripheral blood. The CDR3 coding sequence is TGTGCCAGCAGCTCTAACCGACGGACTAGCGCCTTCTACGAGCAGTACTTC. Translated: CASSSNRRTSAFYEQYF.